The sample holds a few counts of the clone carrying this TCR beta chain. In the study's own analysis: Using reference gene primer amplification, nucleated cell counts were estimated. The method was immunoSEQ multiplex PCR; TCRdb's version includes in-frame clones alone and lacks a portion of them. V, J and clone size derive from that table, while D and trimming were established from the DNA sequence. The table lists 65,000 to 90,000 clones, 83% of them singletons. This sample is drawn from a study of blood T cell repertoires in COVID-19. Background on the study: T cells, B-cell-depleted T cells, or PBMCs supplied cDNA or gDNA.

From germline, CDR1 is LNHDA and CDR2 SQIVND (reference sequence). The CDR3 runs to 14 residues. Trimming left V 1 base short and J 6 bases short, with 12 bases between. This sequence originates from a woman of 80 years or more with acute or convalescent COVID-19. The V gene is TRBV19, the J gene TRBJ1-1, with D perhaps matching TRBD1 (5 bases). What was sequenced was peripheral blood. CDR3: CASSIGQPSAEAFF. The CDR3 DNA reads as TGTGCCAGTAGTATAGGACAGCCCTCGGCTGAAGCTTTCTTT.